This T cell receptor beta chain was found in a study of chemoradiotherapy in HPV16-positive cancers. Study information: A couple of HPV16-positive patients' cells yielded candidate HPV-specific clones and common motifs.

The V end lost 2 bases, the J end lost 5 bases, and 10 bases lay between the germline ends. Germline lookup yields CDR1 SEHNR and CDR2 FQNEAQ (reference sequence). CDR3 size: 13 residues. Over chemoradiotherapy, repertoires were sampled more than once. Study-wide results and caveats: Candidate HPV-specific clones and E7-related TCR motifs grew in tumor during treatment.

Notes on this clone: The antigen remains unidentified.

Sequencing was performed with immunoSEQ multiplex PCR; in TCRdb, only in-frame clones are kept and a portion is missing. The sample contains about 20,000 clones, just under 90% of which appear only once. Sequenced here: blood, sampled from a patient who underwent chemoradiotherapy. The chain uses TRBV7-9 and TRBJ2-7, with D tentatively TRBD1 or TRBD2 (5 bases each). The source of this sequence is a human donor with HPV-associated anogenital cancer. Written as DNA, the CDR3 is TGTGCCAGCAGCTTATACGGGACCGACGAGCAGTACTTC. It translates to CASSLYGTDEQYF.